This TCR beta chain appears in the sequencing data of a study of CD8 T cells in Susac syndrome. High-throughput TCR beta sequencing covered peripheral CD8+ and CD4+ T cells. Purification of the CD8+ and CD4+ T cells relied on negative isolation, and TEMRA cells underwent FACS enrichment. The germline gives CDR1 MNHEY, CDR2 SMNVEV (reference sequence). Trimming took off 5 bases at V and 10 bases at J, with 18 bases between the two ends. The length of the CDR3 is 14 residues. Random hexamers primed reverse transcription of roughly 0.5 to 1 ug RNA. From the immunoSEQ multiplex PCR reads, TCRdb called clonotypes with MiXCR, one entry per CDR3 protein. The sample includes tens of thousands of distinct CDR3 sequences, 93% of them seen just once.

The receptor comes from a human donor in good health. The sequencing input was CD8+ T cells from PBMCs. V usage is TRBV27 and J usage is TRBJ2-1, with a possible D match to TRBD2 (6 bases). The CDR3 sequence: CASSLWDSSEEQFF. The CDR3 DNA reads TGTGCCAGCAGTCTGTGGGACTCCTCGGAGGAGCAGTTCTTC.